The subject of this entry is one T cell receptor (beta chain). The antigen remains undetermined. Primed by a sample-barcoded 5' primer and a J-beta primer mix, a second PCR proceeded for roughly 6 to 12 cycles. The template-switch adaptor was a 5' adaptor with 12 random nucleotides. It tagged each cDNA molecule. Via MiXCR, TCRdb re-called the 5' RACE reads, giving one row per CDR3 protein. There are nearly 800,000 distinct CDR3 sequences in the sample; 45% to 70% occur only once, and more than 25% lies in the top ten. This entry is derived from a study of blood T cells in healthy people across ages. Whole-study results and caveats: In the absence of known donor CMV status, changes in expanded clonotypes were possibly confounded.

V was clipped by 3 bases and J by 8 bases; unmatched bases: 9. The germline CDR1 and CDR2 sequences are SQVTM and ANQGSEA. CDR3 size: 13 residues. The TCR sequence derives from a man aged 35 to 55 in good health. Sequencing was done on a sample of blood. The rearrangement links TRBV29-1 to TRBJ1-1, with 7 bases that match TRBD1. The chain's CDR3 is CSVDEGAGTEAFF. CDR3 sequence (DNA): TGCAGCGTTGATGAGGGGGCAGGCACCGAAGCTTTCTTT.